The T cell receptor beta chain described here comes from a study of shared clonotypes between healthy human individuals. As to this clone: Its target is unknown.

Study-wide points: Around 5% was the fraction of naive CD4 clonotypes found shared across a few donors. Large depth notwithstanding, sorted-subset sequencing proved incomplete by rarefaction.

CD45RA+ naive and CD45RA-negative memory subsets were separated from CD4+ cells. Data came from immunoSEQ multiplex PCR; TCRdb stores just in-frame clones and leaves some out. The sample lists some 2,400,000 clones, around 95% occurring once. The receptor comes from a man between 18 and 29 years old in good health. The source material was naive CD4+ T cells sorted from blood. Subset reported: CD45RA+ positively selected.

CDR3 nucleotides: TGTGCCAGCAGCCCACGGAGAATGGGTACCTACGAGCAGTACTTC. It encodes CASSPRRMGTYEQYF. The rearrangement links TRBV5-8 to TRBJ2-7; D unclear. The CDR3 is 15 residues long. Germline CDR1 is SGHTS and CDR2 is YDEGEE. The germline V and J ends were trimmed by 4 bases and 2 bases, with 16 bases remaining between them.